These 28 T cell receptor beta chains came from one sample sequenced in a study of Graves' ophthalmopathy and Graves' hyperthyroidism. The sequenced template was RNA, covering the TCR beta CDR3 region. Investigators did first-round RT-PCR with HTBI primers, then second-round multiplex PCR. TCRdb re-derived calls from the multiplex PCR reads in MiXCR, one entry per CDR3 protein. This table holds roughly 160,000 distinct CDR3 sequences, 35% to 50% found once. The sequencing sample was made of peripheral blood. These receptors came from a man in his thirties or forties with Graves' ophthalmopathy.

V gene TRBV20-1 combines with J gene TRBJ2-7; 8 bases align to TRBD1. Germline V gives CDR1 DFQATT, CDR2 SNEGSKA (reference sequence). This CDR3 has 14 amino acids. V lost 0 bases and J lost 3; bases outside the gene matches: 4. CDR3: CSARDGQGYYEQYF. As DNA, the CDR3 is TGCAGTGCTAGAGACGGACAGGGATACTACGAGCAGTACTTC.

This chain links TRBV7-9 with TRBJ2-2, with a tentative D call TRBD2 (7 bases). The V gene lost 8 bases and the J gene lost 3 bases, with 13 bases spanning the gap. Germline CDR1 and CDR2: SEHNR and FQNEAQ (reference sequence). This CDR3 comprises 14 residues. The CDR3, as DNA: TGTGCCAGCTCTAGGGGGGGCGACACCGGGGAGCTGTTTTTT. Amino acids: CASSRGGDTGELFF.

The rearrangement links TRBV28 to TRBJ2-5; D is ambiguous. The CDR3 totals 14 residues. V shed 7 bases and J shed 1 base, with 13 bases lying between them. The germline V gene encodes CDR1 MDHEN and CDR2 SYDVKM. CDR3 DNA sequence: TGTGCCAGCACCCTATTAGGGCCCCAAGAGACCCAGTACTTC. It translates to CASTLLGPQETQYF.

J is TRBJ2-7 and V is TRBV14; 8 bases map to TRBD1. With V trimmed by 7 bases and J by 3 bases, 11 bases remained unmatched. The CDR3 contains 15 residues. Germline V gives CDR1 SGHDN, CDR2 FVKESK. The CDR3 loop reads CASIPPGTGYYEQYF. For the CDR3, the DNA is TGTGCCAGCATCCCACCAGGGACAGGTTACTACGAGCAGTACTTC.

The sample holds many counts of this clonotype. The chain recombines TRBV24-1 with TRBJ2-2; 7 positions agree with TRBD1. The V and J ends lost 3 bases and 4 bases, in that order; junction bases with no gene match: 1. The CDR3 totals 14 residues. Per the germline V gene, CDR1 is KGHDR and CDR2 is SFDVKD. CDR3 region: CATSDDRVTGELFF. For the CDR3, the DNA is TGTGCCACCAGTGATGACAGGGTCACCGGGGAGCTGTTTTTT.

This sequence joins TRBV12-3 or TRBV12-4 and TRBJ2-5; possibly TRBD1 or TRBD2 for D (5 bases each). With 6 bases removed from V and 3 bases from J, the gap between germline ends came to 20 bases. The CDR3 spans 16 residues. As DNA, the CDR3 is TGTGCCAGCAGAACCATCCCGGGACCTCCAAAAGAGACCCAGTACTTC. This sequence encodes CASRTIPGPPKETQYF.

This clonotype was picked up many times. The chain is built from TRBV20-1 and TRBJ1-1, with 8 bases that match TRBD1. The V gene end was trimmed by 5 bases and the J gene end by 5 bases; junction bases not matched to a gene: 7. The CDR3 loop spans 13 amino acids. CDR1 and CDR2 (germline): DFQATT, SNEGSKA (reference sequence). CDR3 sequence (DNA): TGCAGTGCTGAGGACAGGGCTCTGACTGAAGCTTTCTTT. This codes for CSAEDRALTEAFF.

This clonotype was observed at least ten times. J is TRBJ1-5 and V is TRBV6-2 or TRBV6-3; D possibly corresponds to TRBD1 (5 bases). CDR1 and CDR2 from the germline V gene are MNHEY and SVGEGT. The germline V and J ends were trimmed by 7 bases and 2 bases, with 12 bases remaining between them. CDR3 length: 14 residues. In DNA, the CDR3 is TGTGCCAGCACCGTAACGGGGGGCAATCAGCCCCAGCATTTT. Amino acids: CASTVTGGNQPQHF.

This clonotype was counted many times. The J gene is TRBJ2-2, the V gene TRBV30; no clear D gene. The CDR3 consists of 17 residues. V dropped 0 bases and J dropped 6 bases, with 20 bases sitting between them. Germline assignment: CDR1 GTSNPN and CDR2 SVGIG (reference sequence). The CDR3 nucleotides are TGTGCCTGGAGTGTAGAAGCCCCCCCCTTCGAGGCCGGGGAGCTGTTTTTT. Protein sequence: CAWSVEAPPFEAGELFF.

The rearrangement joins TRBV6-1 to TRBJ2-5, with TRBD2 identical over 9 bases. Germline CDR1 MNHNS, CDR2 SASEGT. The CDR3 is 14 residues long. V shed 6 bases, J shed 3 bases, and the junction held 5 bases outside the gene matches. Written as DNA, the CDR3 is TGTGCCAGCAGCCGAGCGGGGGGCAAAGAGACCCAGTACTTC. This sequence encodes CASSRAGGKETQYF.

CDR3: CASSFGTGQQTTNTGELFF. The CDR3 coding sequence is TGTGCCAGCAGCTTTGGGACAGGACAACAAACCACGAACACCGGGGAGCTGTTTTTT. The genes are TRBV11-2 and TRBJ2-2, with 8 bases aligning to TRBD1. With 3 bases clipped from V and 0 bases from J, the junction kept 12 bases outside the gene matches. The CDR3 is 19 amino acids. Germline-derived CDR1 and CDR2 are SGHAT and FQNNGV. Looking up the rest from reference TRBV11-2 and TRBJ2-2 gives the full variable domain: EAGVAQSPRYKIIEKRQSVAFWCNPISGHATLYWYQQILGQGPKLLIQFQNNGVVDDSQLPKDRFSAERLKGVDSTLKIQPAKLEDSAVYLCASSFGTGQQTTNTGELFFGEGSRLTVL.

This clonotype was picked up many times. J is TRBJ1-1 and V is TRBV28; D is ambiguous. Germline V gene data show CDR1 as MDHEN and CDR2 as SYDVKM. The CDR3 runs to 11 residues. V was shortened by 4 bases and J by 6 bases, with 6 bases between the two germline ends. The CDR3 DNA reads TGTGCCAGCAGTTGGGGTGCTGAAGCTTTCTTT. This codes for CASSWGAEAFF.

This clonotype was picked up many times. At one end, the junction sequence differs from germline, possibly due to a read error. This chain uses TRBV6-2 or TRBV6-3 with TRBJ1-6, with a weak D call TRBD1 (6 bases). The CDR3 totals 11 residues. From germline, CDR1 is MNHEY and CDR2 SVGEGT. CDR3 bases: TGTGCCGGCAGTGATCGACAGGAACTCCCATTT. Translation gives CAGSDRQELPF.

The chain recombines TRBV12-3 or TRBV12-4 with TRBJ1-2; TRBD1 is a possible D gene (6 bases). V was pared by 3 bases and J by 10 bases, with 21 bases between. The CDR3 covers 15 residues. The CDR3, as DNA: TGTGCCAGCAGTTTCAAACAGGGAGGATTCGGCTACTACACCTTC. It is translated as CASSFKQGGFGYYTF.

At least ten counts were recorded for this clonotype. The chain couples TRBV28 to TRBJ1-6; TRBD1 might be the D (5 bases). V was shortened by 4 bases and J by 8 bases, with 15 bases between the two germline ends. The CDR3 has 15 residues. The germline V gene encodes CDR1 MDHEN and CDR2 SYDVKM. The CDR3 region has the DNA TGTGCCAGCAGTTCTACAGGCTTATTGTATTCACCCCTCCACTTT. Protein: CASSSTGLLYSPLHF.

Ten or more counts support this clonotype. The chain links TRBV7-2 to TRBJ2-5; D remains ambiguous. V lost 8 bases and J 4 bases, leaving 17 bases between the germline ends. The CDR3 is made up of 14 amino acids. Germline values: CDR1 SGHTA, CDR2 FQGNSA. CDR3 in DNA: TGTGCCAGCGACCCTGGTACAGTTGGAGAGACCCAGTACTTC. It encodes CASDPGTVGETQYF. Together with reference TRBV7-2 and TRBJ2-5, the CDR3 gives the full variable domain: GAGVSQSPSNKVTEKGKDVELRCDPISGHTALYWYRQSLGQGLEFLIYFQGNSAPDKSGLPSDRFSAERTGGSVSTLTIQRTQQEDSAVYLCASDPGTVGETQYFGPGTRLLVL.

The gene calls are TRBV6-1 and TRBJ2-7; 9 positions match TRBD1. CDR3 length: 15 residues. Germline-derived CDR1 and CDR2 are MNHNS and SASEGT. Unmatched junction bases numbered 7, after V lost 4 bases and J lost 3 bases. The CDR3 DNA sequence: TGTGCCAGCAGTGTACCGGGACAGGGTGGCTACGAGCAGTACTTC. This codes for CASSVPGQGGYEQYF.

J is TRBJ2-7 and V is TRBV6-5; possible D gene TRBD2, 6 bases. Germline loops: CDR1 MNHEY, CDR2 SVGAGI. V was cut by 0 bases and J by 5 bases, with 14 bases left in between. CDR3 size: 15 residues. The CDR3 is CASSYSSGVGNEQYF. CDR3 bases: TGTGCCAGCAGTTACTCGTCGGGAGTAGGAAACGAGCAGTACTTC.

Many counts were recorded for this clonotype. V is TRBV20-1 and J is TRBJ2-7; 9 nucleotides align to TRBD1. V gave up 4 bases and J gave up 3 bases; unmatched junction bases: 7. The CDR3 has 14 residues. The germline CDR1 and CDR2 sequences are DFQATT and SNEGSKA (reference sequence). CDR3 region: CSAIWPGQGYEQYF. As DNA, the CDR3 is TGCAGTGCTATCTGGCCGGGACAGGGCTACGAGCAGTACTTC.

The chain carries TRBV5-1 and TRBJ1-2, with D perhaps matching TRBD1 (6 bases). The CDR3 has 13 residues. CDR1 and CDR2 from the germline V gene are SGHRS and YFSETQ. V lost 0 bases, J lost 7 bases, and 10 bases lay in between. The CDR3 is CASSLGDNTGYTF. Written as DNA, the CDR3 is TGCGCCAGCAGCTTGGGGGACAATACTGGCTACACCTTC.

For the CDR3, the DNA is TGTGCCAGCTCCGGACCTCATCGTGGGGTGAACACTGAAGCTTTCTTT. Protein: CASSGPHRGVNTEAFF. This chain joins TRBV6-1 and TRBJ1-1; D is undetermined. Germline CDR1 MNHNS, CDR2 SASEGT. The CDR3 has 16 residues. Trimming shortened V by 8 bases and J by 0 bases, and 19 bases separated the two germline ends.

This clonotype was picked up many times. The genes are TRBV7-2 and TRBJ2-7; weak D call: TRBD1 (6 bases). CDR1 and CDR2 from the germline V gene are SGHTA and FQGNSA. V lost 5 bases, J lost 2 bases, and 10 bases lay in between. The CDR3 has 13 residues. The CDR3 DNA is TGTGCCAGCAGCCCAAGGGGGACCTACGAGCAGTACTTC. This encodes CASSPRGTYEQYF. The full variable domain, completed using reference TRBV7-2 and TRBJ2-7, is GAGVSQSPSNKVTEKGKDVELRCDPISGHTALYWYRQSLGQGLEFLIYFQGNSAPDKSGLPSDRFSAERTGGSVSTLTIQRTQQEDSAVYLCASSPRGTYEQYFGPGTRLTVT.

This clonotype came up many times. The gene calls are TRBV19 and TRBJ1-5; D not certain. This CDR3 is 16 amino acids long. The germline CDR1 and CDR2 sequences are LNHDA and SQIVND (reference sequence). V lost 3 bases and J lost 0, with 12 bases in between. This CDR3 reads CASSMVALYSNQPQHF. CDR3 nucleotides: TGTGCCAGTAGTATGGTGGCCTTATATAGCAATCAGCCCCAGCATTTT.

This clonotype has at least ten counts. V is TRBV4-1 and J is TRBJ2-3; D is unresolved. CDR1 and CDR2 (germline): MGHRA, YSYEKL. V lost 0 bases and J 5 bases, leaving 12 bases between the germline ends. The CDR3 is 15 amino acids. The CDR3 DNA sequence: TGCGCCAGCAGCCAAGAATATTCATTTCTAGATACGCAGTATTTT. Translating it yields CASSQEYSFLDTQYF.

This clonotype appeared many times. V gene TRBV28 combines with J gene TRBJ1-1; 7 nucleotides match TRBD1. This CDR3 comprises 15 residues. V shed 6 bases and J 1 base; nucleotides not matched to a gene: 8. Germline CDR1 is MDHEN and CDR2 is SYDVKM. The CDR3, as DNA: TGTGCCAGCAGCCAACTCACAGGGGAGAACACTGAAGCTTTCTTT. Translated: CASSQLTGENTEAFF. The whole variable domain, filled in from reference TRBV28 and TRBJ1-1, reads DVKVTQSSRYLVKRTGEKVFLECVQDMDHENMFWYRQDPGLGLRLIYFSYDVKMKEKGDIPEGYSVSREKKERFSLILESASTNQTSMYLCASSQLTGENTEAFFGQGTRLTVV.

This chain's CDR3 is CASSLRPGTGGYTF. As DNA, the CDR3 is TGTGCCAGCAGTTTACGTCCCGGGACGGGTGGCTACACCTTC. J is TRBJ1-2 and V is TRBV28; tentatively, D is TRBD1 (5 bases). CDR3 length: 14 amino acids. Trimming cost V 2 bases and J 7 bases, with 14 bases left between them. CDR1 and CDR2 (germline): MDHEN, SYDVKM.

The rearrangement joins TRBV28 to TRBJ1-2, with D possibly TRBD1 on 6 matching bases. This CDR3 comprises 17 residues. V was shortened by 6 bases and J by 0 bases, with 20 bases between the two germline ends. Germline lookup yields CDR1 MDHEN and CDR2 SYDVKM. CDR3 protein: CASRDSALLGTNYGYTF. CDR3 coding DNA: TGTGCCAGCAGGGACAGCGCGTTACTTGGCACTAACTATGGCTACACCTTC.

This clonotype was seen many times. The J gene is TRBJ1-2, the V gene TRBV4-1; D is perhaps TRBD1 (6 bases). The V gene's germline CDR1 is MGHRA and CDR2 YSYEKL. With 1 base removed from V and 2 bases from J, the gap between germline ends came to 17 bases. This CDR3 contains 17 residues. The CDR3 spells CASSQVGGGGRNYGYTF. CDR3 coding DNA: TGCGCCAGCAGCCAAGTCGGGGGGGGCGGACGGAACTATGGCTACACCTTC.